The TCR beta chain described here comes from a study of cytomegalovirus exposure and HLA in healthy donors (dated by TCRdb to the late 2010s). Study-wide context: A later analysis indicated that the 90 to 150 validation repertoires were generated on the platform also employed for the 666 repertoires of the first cohort. The study aimed to test whether cataloging public T cell receptors could reveal signatures of past pathogen exposure. A separate validation cohort of more than 100 different subjects was used in addition to the approximately 610-subject first cohort. To predict cytomegalovirus infection status, the study combined high-throughput TCR immunosequencing, statistical association of individual TCRs with disease status, and machine learning. Here is what the overall study found, with its caveats: The validation cohort had no HLA typing available for a later analysis, so co-occurrence within that cohort was assessed over all 130 or so repertoires. The classifier was reported to diagnose cytomegalovirus status with high specificity and sensitivity in both the original and validation cohorts. The study gave a list of under 200 TCR beta chains associated with cytomegalovirus. The authors suggested that the approach could potentially be extended to other disease states and immunological phenotypes. Of the cluster scores, roughly 93% were above 0 in a later analysis, which found that TCRs clustered in the first cohort also tended to co-occur in the approximately 130 validation repertoires. A few of the identified cytomegalovirus-associated TCR beta chains were confirmed in vitro to be specific for cytomegalovirus antigens. While some public TCRs were present in many individuals, most TCR sequences turned up only very rarely across donors.

Library construction relied on the immunoSEQ multiplex PCR assay. The study's processing was this. To diagnose cytomegalovirus status from the catalog of TCR beta chain sequences, a statistical classification framework was built. TCRdb mirrors the immuneACCESS table, restricted to in-frame sequences. Some clones are absent from its copies; in checked studies, under half trace to an unresolved V gene, and the reason for the others is unknown. V, J and clone size are taken as reported in that table, and D and trimming were inferred from the DNA itself. The sample records 130,000 to 150,000 clones, around 90% of which are singletons. Just under 8% of the sample goes to the ten largest clones. Donors formed part of the validation cohort, which comprised over a hundred subjects and was distinct from the first cohort of 666 subjects. As concerns this clone: Its recognized antigen is unknown. The sample holds no much larger clone one base away, and base qualities are not on file.

Via the germline V gene, CDR1 is MNHEY and CDR2 SVGAGI. Inclusive of the bounding cysteine and phenylalanine, the CDR3 is 15 residues long. Solely the CDR3 DNA is kept, with 45 bases framed from the first base. Here V drops 5 bases and J drops 2 bases, and the junction holds 6 bases not matched to any gene. The sequence was collected from a woman aged 18-29 years in good health and CMV-seropositive. Recombination linked TRBV6-5 to TRBJ2-1, with 7 bases aligning to TRBD1. Source material: PBMCs. The CDR3 amino acid sequence is: CASSRRQGPYNEQFF. In nucleotides, the sequence is TGTGCCAGCAGTCGTAGACAGGGCCCCTACAATGAGCAGTTCTTC.